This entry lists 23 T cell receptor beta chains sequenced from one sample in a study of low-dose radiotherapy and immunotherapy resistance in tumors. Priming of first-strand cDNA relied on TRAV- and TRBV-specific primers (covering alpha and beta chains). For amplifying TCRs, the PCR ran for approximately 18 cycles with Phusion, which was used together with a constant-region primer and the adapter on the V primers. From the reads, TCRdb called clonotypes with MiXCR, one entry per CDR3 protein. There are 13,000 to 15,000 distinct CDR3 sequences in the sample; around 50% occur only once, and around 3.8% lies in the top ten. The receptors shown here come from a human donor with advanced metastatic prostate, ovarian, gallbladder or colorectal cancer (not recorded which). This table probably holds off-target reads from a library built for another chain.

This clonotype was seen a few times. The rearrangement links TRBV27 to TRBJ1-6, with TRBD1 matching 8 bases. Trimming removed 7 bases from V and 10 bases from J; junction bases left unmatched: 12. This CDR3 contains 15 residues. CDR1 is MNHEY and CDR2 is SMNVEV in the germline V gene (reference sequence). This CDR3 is CASTRGIGQGSPLHF. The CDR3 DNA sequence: TGTGCCAGCACCAGGGGAATAGGACAGGGATCACCCCTCCACTTT.

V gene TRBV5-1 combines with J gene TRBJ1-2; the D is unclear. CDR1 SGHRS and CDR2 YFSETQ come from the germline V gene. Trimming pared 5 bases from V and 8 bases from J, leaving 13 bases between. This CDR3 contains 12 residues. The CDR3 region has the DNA TGCGCCAGCAGTGACACCGTGGAGGGCTACACCTTC. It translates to CASSDTVEGYTF.

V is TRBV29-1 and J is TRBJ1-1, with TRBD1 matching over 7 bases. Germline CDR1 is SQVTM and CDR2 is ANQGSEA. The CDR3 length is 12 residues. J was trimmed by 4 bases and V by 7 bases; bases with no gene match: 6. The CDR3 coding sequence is TGCAGCGGTGTTGACAGGGTCACTGAAGCTTTCTTT. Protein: CSGVDRVTEAFF. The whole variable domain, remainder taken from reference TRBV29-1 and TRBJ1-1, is SAVISQKPSRDICQRGTSLTIQCQVDSQVTMMFWYRQQPGQSLTLIATANQGSEATYESGFVIDKFPISRPNLTFSTLTVSNMSPEDSSIYLCSGVDRVTEAFFGQGTRLTVV.

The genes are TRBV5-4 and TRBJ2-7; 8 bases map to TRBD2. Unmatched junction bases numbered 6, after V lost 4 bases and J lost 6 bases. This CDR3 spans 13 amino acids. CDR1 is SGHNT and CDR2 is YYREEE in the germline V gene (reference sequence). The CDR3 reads CASSPSGGREQYF. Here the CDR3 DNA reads TGTGCCAGCAGCCCATCGGGGGGGCGCGAGCAGTACTTC. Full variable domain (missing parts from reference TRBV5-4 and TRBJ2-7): ETGVTQSPTHLIKTRGQQVTLRCSSQSGHNTVSWYQQALGQGPQFIFQYYREEENGRGNFPPRFSGLQFPNYSSELNVNALELDDSALYLCASSPSGGREQYFGPGTRLTVT.

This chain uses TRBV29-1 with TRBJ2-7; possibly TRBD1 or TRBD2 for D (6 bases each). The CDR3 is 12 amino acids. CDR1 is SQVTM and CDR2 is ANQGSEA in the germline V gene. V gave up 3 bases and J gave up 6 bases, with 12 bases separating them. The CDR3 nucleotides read TGCAGCGTTGACGAGGGGGGATTCGAGCAGTACTTC. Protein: CSVDEGGFEQYF.

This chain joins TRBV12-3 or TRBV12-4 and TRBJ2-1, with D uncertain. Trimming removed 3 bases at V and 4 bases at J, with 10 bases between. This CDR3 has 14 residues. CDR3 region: CASSFGSEYNEQFF. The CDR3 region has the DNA TGTGCCAGCAGTTTTGGCAGCGAATACAATGAGCAGTTCTTC.

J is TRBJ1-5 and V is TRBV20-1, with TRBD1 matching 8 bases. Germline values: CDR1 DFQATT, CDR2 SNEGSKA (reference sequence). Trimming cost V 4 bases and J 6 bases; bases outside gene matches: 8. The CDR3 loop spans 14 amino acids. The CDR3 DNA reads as TGCAGTGCTAATCCCGGGACAGGAGGTCAGCCCCAGCATTTT. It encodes CSANPGTGGQPQHF.

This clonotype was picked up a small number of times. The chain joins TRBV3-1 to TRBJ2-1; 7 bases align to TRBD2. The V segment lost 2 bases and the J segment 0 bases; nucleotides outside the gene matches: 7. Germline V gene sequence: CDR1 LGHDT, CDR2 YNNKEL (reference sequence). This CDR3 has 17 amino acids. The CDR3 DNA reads TGTGCCAGCAGCCAACCCCTTGGCGGGAGCTCCTACAATGAGCAGTTCTTC. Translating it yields CASSQPLGGSSYNEQFF.

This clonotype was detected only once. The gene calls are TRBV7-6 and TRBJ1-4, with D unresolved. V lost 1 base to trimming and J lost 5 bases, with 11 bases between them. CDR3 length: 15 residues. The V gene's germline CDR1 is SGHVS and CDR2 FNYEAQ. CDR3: CASSLGNGRNEKLFF. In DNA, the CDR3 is TGTGCCAGCAGCTTAGGAAATGGGAGAAATGAAAAACTGTTTTTT.

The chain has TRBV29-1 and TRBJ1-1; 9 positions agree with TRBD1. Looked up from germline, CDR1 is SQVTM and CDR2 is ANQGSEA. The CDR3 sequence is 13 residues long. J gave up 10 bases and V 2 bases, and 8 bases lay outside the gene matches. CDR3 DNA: TGCAGCGTTGAACAACAGGGGGCGCGCATAGCTTTCTTT. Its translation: CSVEQQGARIAFF.

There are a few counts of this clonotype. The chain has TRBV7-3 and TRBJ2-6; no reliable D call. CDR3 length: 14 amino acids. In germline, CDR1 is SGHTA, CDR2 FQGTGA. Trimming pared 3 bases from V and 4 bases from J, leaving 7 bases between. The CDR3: CASSLSLGANVLTF. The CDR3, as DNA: TGTGCCAGCAGCTTGTCTCTGGGGGCCAACGTCCTGACTTTC.

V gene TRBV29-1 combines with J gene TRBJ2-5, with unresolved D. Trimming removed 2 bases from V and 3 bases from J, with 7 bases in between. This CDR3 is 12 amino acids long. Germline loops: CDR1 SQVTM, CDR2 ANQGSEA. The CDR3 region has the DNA TGCAGCGTTGAATACAGAGAAGAGACCCAGTACTTC. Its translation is CSVEYREETQYF.

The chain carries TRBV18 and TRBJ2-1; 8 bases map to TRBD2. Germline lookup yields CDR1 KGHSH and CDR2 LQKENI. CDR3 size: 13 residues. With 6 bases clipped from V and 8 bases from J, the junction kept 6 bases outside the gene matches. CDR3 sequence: CASSGGGTDEQFF. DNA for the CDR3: TGTGCCAGCTCGGGCGGGGGGACGGATGAGCAGTTCTTC. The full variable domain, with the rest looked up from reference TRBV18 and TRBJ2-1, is NAGVMQNPRHLVRRRGQEARLRCSPMKGHSHVYWYRQLPEEGLKFMVYLQKENIIDESGMPKERFSAEFPKEGPSILRIQQVVRGDSAAYFCASSGGGTDEQFFGPGTRLTVL.

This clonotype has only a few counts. The CDR3 is CATSRDSSTGTGVQPQHF. In nucleotides, the CDR3 is TGTGCCACCAGCAGAGATTCATCTACCGGGACAGGGGTTCAGCCCCAGCATTTT. This sequence joins TRBV15 and TRBJ1-5, with TRBD1 identical over 10 bases. V shed 0 bases, J shed 6 bases, and the junction held 11 bases outside the gene matches. The CDR3 length is 18 residues. Germline V lookup: CDR1 LNHNV, CDR2 YYDKDF (reference sequence).

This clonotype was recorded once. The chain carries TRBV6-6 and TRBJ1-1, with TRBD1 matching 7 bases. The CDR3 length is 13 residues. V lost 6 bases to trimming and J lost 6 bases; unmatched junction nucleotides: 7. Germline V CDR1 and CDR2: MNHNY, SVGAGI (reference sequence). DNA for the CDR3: TGTGCCAGCAGGGGACCGGGACAGTCTGAAGCTTTCTTT. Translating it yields CASRGPGQSEAFF.

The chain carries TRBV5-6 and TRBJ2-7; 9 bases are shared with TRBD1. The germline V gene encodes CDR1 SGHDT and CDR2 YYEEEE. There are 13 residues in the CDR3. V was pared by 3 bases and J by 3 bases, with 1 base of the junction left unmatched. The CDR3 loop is CASSSGQGYEQYF. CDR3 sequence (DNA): TGTGCCAGCAGCTCGGGACAGGGCTACGAGCAGTACTTC.

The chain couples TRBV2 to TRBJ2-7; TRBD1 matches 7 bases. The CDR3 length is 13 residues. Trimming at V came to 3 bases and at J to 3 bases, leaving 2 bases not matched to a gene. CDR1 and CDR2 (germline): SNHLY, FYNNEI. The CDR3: CASSEQGVYEQYF. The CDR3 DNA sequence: TGTGCCAGCAGTGAGCAGGGGGTCTACGAGCAGTACTTC. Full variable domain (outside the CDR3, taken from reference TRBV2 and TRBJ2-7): EPEVTQTPSHQVTQMGQEVILRCVPISNHLYFYWYRQILGQKVEFLVSFYNNEISEKSEIFDDQFSVERPDGSNFTLKIRSTKLEDSAMYFCASSEQGVYEQYFGPGTRLTVT.

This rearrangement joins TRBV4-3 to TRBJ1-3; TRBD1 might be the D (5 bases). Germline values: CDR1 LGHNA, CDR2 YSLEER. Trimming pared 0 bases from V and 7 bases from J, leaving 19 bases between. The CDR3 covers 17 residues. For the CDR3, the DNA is TGCGCCAGCAGCCAAGAAAGCGGTGAACGGGGGAGGAACACCATATATTTT. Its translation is CASSQESGERGRNTIYF.

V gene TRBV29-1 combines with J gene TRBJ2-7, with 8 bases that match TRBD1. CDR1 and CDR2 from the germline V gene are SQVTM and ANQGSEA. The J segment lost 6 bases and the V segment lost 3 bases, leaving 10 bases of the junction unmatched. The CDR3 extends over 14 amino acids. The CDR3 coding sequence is TGCAGCGTTGAGGAGGGCAGGGGGCTAAGCGAGCAGTACTTC. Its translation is CSVEEGRGLSEQYF.

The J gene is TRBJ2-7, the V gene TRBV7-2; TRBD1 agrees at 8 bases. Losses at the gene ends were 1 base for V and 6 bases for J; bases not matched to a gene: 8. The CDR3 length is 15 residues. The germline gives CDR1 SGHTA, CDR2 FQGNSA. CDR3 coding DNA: TGTGCCAGCAGCTTAGGTGTGACAGGGGTCTCCGAGCAGTACTTC. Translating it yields CASSLGVTGVSEQYF.

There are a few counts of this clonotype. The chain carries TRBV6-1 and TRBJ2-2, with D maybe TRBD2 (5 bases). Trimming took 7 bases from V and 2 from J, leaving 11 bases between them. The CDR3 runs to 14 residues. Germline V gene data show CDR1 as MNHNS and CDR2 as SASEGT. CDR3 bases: TGTGCCAGCACTCCGAGGGTTAACACCGGGGAGCTGTTTTTT. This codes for CASTPRVNTGELFF.

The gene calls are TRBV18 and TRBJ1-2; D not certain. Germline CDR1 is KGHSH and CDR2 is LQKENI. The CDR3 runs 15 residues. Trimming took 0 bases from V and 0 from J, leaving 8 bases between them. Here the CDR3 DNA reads TGTGCCAGCTCACCACCCTCCCAACCTAACTATGGCTACACCTTC. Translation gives CASSPPSQPNYGYTF.

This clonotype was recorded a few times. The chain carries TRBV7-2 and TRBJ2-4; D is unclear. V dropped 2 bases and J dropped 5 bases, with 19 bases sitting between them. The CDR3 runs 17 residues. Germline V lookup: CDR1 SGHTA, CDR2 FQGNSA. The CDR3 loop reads CASSLSPTGRYQNIQYF. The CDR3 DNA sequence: TGTGCCAGCAGCTTATCACCAACCGGACGCTATCAAAACATTCAGTACTTC. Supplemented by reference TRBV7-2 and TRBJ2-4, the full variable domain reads GAGVSQSPSNKVTEKGKDVELRCDPISGHTALYWYRQSLGQGLEFLIYFQGNSAPDKSGLPSDRFSAERTGGSVSTLTIQRTQQEDSAVYLCASSLSPTGRYQNIQYFGAGTRLSVL.